This T cell receptor (beta chain) was profiled in a study of T cells in women clearing cervical HPV infection. Study information: HLA type stays a possible confounder, typing being limited. Study findings and constraints: Timing of associations relative to infection is unclear; T-cell subsets were not isolated.

Cervical HPV DNA detected by MY09/MY11 PCR, typed by dot-blot. The germline gives CDR1 SGHAT, CDR2 FQNNGV. CDR3 length: 13 residues. About this clone itself: Its antigen is still unknown. The CDR3 goes on 3 residues after the read ends, and that part is filled in from the germline J gene.

Clones were sequenced by immunoSEQ multiplex PCR, and TCRdb holds only the in-frame ones, with some missing. The sample shows 40,000 to 55,000 clones, and approximately 1% sits with its ten largest clones. The chain links TRBV11-2 to TRBJ1-1; D may be TRBD1 (5 bases). This clonotype originated in a woman between 18 and 69 years old with a cervical HPV16 infection that either progressed to CIN3+ or cleared (not recorded which). The sample consisted of blood buffy coat. The CDR3 DNA, read in part, is TGTGCCAGCAGCTGGGGCTCTTCTTTGGGA. Its protein product is CASSWGSSLG. In full, the CDR3 is CASSWGSSLGAFF. Complete variable domain (other parts from reference TRBV11-2 and TRBJ1-1): EAGVAQSPRYKIIEKRQSVAFWCNPISGHATLYWYQQILGQGPKLLIQFQNNGVVDDSQLPKDRFSAERLKGVDSTLKIQPAKLEDSAVYLCASSWGSSLGAFFGQGTRLTVV.